Each of the 18 T cell receptor beta chains below was sequenced from the same sample in a study of T-cell memory formation after mild COVID-19. A single record per CDR3 protein comes from TCRdb applying MiXCR to the 5' RACE reads. The sample holds roughly 450,000 distinct CDR3 sequences, around a sixth seen once. The sequencing input was PBMCs or a T cell subset sorted from them (not recorded which). These receptor sequences come from an adult woman who had mild COVID-19 (a few samples of this study predate the infection). Cell type and time point are not known.

This rearrangement joins TRBV7-3 to TRBJ2-3; a possible D gene is TRBD2 (5 bases). Trimming removed 3 bases from V and 4 bases from J, with 14 bases in between. This CDR3 is built from 15 residues. The germline V gene has CDR1 SGHTA and CDR2 FQGTGA. The CDR3 sequence: CASSLDSFPADTQYF. Here the CDR3 DNA reads TGTGCCAGCAGCTTGGACTCATTCCCGGCAGATACGCAGTATTTT.

V is TRBV7-9 and J is TRBJ2-3; 10 nucleotides align to TRBD2. The V segment lost 5 bases and the J segment 4 bases; nucleotides outside the gene matches: 9. The CDR3 has 16 amino acids. Germline V CDR1 and CDR2: SEHNR, FQNEAQ (reference sequence). The CDR3 nucleotides read TGTGCCAGCAGCACAACGGAGCGGGGGGGCGCAGATACGCAGTATTTT. This encodes CASSTTERGGADTQYF.

There are a few counts of this clonotype. The chain employs TRBV7-2 and TRBJ2-5, with D possibly TRBD1 on 5 matching bases. CDR1 SGHTA and CDR2 FQGNSA come from the germline V gene. The CDR3 spans 15 residues. Trimming pared 4 bases from V and 1 base from J, leaving 13 bases between. The CDR3 protein is CASSWQGGVQETQYF. CDR3 nucleotide sequence: TGTGCCAGCAGCTGGCAGGGCGGAGTCCAAGAGACCCAGTACTTC.

V and J are TRBV5-1 and TRBJ2-7, with D tentatively TRBD1 (5 bases). CDR3 length: 15 amino acids. The V end was cut by 5 bases, the J end by 2 bases, with 17 bases between. Germline V gene data show CDR1 as SGHRS and CDR2 as YFSETQ. CDR3 coding DNA: TGCGCCAGCAGTCAACTTGACAGCGTCGCCTACGAGCAGTACTTC. It encodes CASSQLDSVAYEQYF.

The genes are TRBV20-1 and TRBJ2-3, with D unclear. The CDR3 contains 11 residues. V gave up 6 bases and J gave up 4 bases, with 8 bases separating them. Germline CDR1 DFQATT, CDR2 SNEGSKA (reference sequence). Here the CDR3 DNA reads TGCAGTGCGACATGGGCAGATACGCAGTATTTT. Amino acids: CSATWADTQYF.

The chain carries TRBV7-2 and TRBJ2-3, with 8 bases lining up with TRBD2. The CDR3 spans 21 residues. J was trimmed by 3 bases and V by 5 bases; bases with no gene match: 25. The germline CDR1 and CDR2 sequences are SGHTA and FQGNSA. The DNA of the CDR3 is TGTGCCAGCAGCCCCAGATCAAAACGACGACTAGCGCTAACCGAAACAGATACGCAGTATTTT. It specifies CASSPRSKRRLALTETDTQYF.

The CDR3 coding sequence is TGTGCCACCCAGCAGCGGGAGGGCCGTAATGAGCAGTTCTTC. This translates into CATQQREGRNEQFF. This chain links TRBV24-1 with TRBJ2-1; 10 nucleotides agree with TRBD2. The CDR3 extends over 14 amino acids. The germline gives CDR1 KGHDR, CDR2 SFDVKD. V lost 9 bases to trimming and J lost 7 bases; unmatched junction nucleotides: 8.

The chain recombines TRBV6-1 with TRBJ1-2, with TRBD1 identical over 10 bases. CDR3 length equals 17 residues. Trimming cost V 5 bases and J 0 bases; bases outside gene matches: 9. CDR1 is MNHNS and CDR2 is SASEGT in the germline V gene. As DNA, the CDR3 is TGTGCCAGCAGTACCCGGGACAGGGGCCTCACTAACTATGGCTACACCTTC. It yields the protein CASSTRDRGLTNYGYTF.

This chain joins TRBV20-1 and TRBJ2-3; 7 bases are shared with TRBD2. CDR1 and CDR2 (germline): DFQATT, SNEGSKA (reference sequence). V dropped 5 bases and J dropped 0; count of bases not matched to a gene: 8. The CDR3 is 15 residues long. This chain's CDR3 is CSALRSGFSTDTQYF. The CDR3 DNA follows: TGCAGTGCTTTGCGTAGCGGGTTTAGCACAGATACGCAGTATTTT.

This clonotype occurred a few times. The chain employs TRBV4-3 and TRBJ2-5, with 8 bases matching TRBD1. The ends lost 4 bases at V and 5 bases at J; junction bases unmatched: 9. Per the germline V gene, CDR1 is LGHNA and CDR2 is YSLEER. This CDR3 has 15 amino acids. The CDR3 DNA is TGCGCCAGCAGCCCTGATACAGGGGGGTGGGAGACCCAGTACTTC. This gives the protein CASSPDTGGWETQYF.

Concerning this clonotype itself: Just one base apart from a much larger clone, this may be a read error. The chain carries TRBV7-2 and TRBJ1-2; no firm D call. The V gene's germline CDR1 is SGHTA and CDR2 FQGNSA. The CDR3 totals 12 residues. The CDR3 DNA sequence: TGTGCCAGCAGCTTAAATAACTCTGGCTACACCTTC. Translating it yields CASSLNNSGYTF.

The gene calls are TRBV18 and TRBJ2-7, with 7 nucleotides matching TRBD1. Germline-derived CDR1 and CDR2 are KGHSH and LQKENI. The CDR3 consists of 14 residues. V gave up 5 bases and J gave up 6 bases; unmatched junction bases: 10. CDR3 sequence: CASSSGTVRGEQYF. CDR3 DNA sequence: TGTGCCAGCTCATCCGGGACAGTCAGAGGCGAGCAGTACTTC.

This clonotype was observed a few times. This chain joins TRBV24-1 and TRBJ2-1; D not certain. Looked up from germline, CDR1 is KGHDR and CDR2 is SFDVKD. The CDR3 consists of 15 residues. The V end was cut by 7 bases, the J end by 0 bases, with 12 bases between. CDR3 in DNA: TGTGCCACCAGCCCCGCTTCGAGCTCCTACAATGAGCAGTTCTTC. Translated, it gives CATSPASSSYNEQFF.

The chain recombines TRBV24-1 with TRBJ2-5, with a possible D match to TRBD1 (5 bases). This CDR3 region has 18 residues. Germline CDR1 reads KGHDR; CDR2 reads SFDVKD. V lost 3 bases, J lost 3 bases, and 22 bases lay in between. CDR3 region: CATSDPRGHPASEETQYF. CDR3 nucleotides: TGTGCCACCAGTGATCCCCGAGGACACCCGGCGTCTGAAGAGACCCAGTACTTC.

This clonotype was detected only a few times. This sequence joins TRBV29-1 and TRBJ2-7, with D perhaps TRBD2 (5 bases). This CDR3 is 12 amino acids long. With 8 bases removed from V and 1 base from J, the gap between germline ends came to 12 bases. Germline CDR1 is SQVTM and CDR2 is ANQGSEA. This CDR3 reads CSFLRDSYEQYF. CDR3 DNA: TGCAGCTTCCTCCGGGATTCCTACGAGCAGTACTTC.

V is TRBV18 and J is TRBJ1-1; perhaps TRBD1 as D (5 bases). Germline V gene lookup returns CDR1 KGHSH and CDR2 LQKENI. V gave up 0 bases and J gave up 9 bases, with 17 bases separating them. The CDR3 sequence is 15 residues long. The CDR3 nucleotides are TGTGCCAGCTCACCACCGTCGGGCAGGGAAAATCAAGCTTTCTTT. Translation gives CASSPPSGRENQAFF.

The CDR3 region is CSGLRGSRETQYF. CDR3 DNA: TGCAGCGGTCTTAGGGGCTCACGAGAGACCCAGTACTTC. The rearrangement links TRBV29-1 to TRBJ2-5, with a weak D call TRBD1 (5 bases). V shed 7 bases and J shed 4 bases, with 16 bases lying between them. The V gene's germline CDR1 is SQVTM and CDR2 ANQGSEA. The CDR3 spans 13 residues. The entire variable domain, with the rest obtained from reference TRBV29-1 and TRBJ2-5, is as follows: SAVISQKPSRDICQRGTSLTIQCQVDSQVTMMFWYRQQPGQSLTLIATANQGSEATYESGFVIDKFPISRPNLTFSTLTVSNMSPEDSSIYLCSGLRGSRETQYFGPGTRLLVL.

This clonotype turned up a few times. The V call is TRBV7-2, the J call TRBJ2-5; possible D gene TRBD1, 5 bases. CDR1 and CDR2 from the germline V gene are SGHTA and FQGNSA. There are 15 residues in the CDR3. Trimming removed 0 bases from V and 2 bases from J, with 10 bases in between. The CDR3 sequence: CASSLARTQQETQYF. CDR3 DNA sequence: TGTGCCAGCAGCTTAGCCCGGACACAGCAAGAGACCCAGTACTTC.